This T cell receptor beta chain was observed in a study of cytotoxic CD8 clonotypes in ibrutinib-treated CLL. V was clipped by 5 bases and J by 7 bases; unmatched bases: 10. Germline lookup yields CDR1 LNHDA and CDR2 SQIVND (reference sequence). There are 15 residues in the CDR3. Profiling relied on immunoSEQ multiplex PCR, and the TCRdb table lists in-frame clones only, not all of them. The sample records over 100,000 clones, over 75% being singletons. Worth noting for this clone: Its target is unknown.

Study-wide results and limits: Clonality correlated strongly with circulating CD8+ T cells and exceeded age-matched healthy donors at baseline.

This clonotype was obtained from a human donor with chronic lymphocytic leukemia. This rearrangement joins TRBV19 to TRBJ1-3; 8 bases are a match to TRBD1. The source was PBMCs, collected after 24 months of ibrutinib treatment. The CDR3 DNA reads TGTGCCAGTAGTGCCTCGGACAGGGTATGGAACACCATATATTTT. It specifies CASSASDRVWNTIYF.